This T cell receptor (beta chain) comes out of a study of shared clonotypes between healthy human individuals (dated by TCRdb to the early 2020s). In the study overall: The cohort comprised a couple of women and a few men aged 18 to 49 years. For each donor, CD4 naive and CD4 memory were each given three plates, CD8 naive was given two plates, and CD8 memory was given one plate. To estimate repertoire size and how much clonotype sharing occurs between individuals, the study deeply sequenced the blood TCR repertoires of five healthy adults. To increase sequencing depth and limit assay-specific biases, TCR repertoire library preparation and sequencing were carried out by different laboratories using diverse techniques. Between about 0.8 and 9 billion PBMCs per donor were obtained by leukapheresis. Points the paper makes about the study in general: The genetic and exposure-history diversity represented was limited by the small number of donors. Even with the large sequencing depth, rarefaction of the sorted-subset datasets indicated that sequencing was incomplete. Based on pairwise subsampling, the degree of clonotype sharing among donors was expected to be affected by sequencing depth. Higher generation probabilities were observed for clonotypes shared by all four sorted-subset donors than for non-shared clonotypes. When four donors were compared, the shared fraction of clonotypes was 5% to 6.5% for naive CD4, roughly 3.3% for naive CD8, 2.3% for memory CD4, and roughly 0.43% for memory CD8. Naive subsets generally had larger estimated clonotype richness than memory subsets. Sampling was restricted to blood, and TCR repertoires in tissues likely differ from the TCR repertoires found in blood.

V drops 0 bases and J drops 7 bases, leaving 9 bases in between. The germline V gene gives CDR1 as MGHRA and CDR2 as YSYEKL. The CDR3 covers 14 residues, taking in both the cysteine and the phenylalanine. Only the CDR3 portion is preserved as DNA: 42 bases, with reading frame beginning at the first base. Notes on this clone: Its antigen is not yet known. No per-base quality is available; no much larger clone lies one base away.

Using the deep immunoSEQ assay, multiplex PCR amplified TCR CDR3 regions from genomic DNA. For each cell subset, the extracted genomic DNA was distributed evenly across all wells of several immunoSEQ 96-well plates, and each plate served as one replicate. For sorted subsets, 150 to 250 ng genomic DNA, equal to about 30,000 T cell genomes, was loaded into each replicate PCR. Purified libraries were measured with a Qubit 3.0 fluorometer, size-checked on a Bioanalyzer 2100, and measured again with the KAPA Library Quantification kit. Each immunoSEQ 96-well plate was sequenced on its own single-read 150-cycle Illumina NextSeq 550 flow cell. Processing in the source paper ran as follows. Because only junctional sequences without quality scores were contained in the immunoSEQ output, filtering matching that applied to full-length reads could not be performed. Sequences were annotated with PyIR, a Python wrapper for IgBLAST v1.9, and V/J genes and CDR3 were assigned using IMGT germline references. Reads were filtered out if the reads had weak V/J assignments (E-value above 1e-6), no CDR3, stop codons, out-of-frame junctions, or ambiguous translated residues. A V3J clonotype was defined by an identical inferred V gene, J gene, and CDR3 amino acid sequence. The percentage overlap between two repertoires was calculated by dividing the number of shared unique clonotypes by the size of the smaller repertoire. Repertoire richness was assessed with RTK rarefaction, the Chao1 estimator, and Recon v2.1 estimates of unobserved clonotypes. Generation probabilities for all TCRbeta clonotypes obtained by the gDNA method from a handful of donors were computed using OLGA. Not all clones reach the TCRdb copy of this immuneACCESS table, which keeps in-frame sequences only. Checked studies attribute under half of the gap to unresolved V genes and leave the rest unexplained. V, J and clone size derive from that table, while D and trimming were established from the DNA sequence. The sample has roughly 650,000 clones on record, around 96% of them singletons. Jointly, the top ten make up 0.095% to 0.13% of the sample.

CD8 naive samples were CD45RO-negative cells positively selected for CCR7, giving a CD45RA+CCR7+ population that excluded TemRA cells. Donors were healthy HIV-negative adults with no recently reported acute infections or vaccinations. All donors were Caucasian adults living in Nashville, Tennessee, USA. Blood was collected by leukapheresis, and PBMCs were isolated by Ficoll-Histopaque density gradient centrifugation and then cryopreserved in liquid nitrogen vapor phase. Analytical flow cytometry was used to check the purity and quantity of every magnetically sorted T cell population. From each sorted fraction, genomic DNA was isolated and quantified by UV absorbance on a Nanodrop 2000c.

The sequence is built from TRBV4-1 and TRBJ1-4; the D gene identity is not certain. The sequenced sample consisted of naive CD8+ T cells sorted from blood. Read against the paper, the sample's cell subset or site label means: CD45RA+CCR7+. This clonotype was sampled from a woman in her 30s in good health. CDR3 sequence: CASSQEVGGEKLFF. The DNA sequence is given as TGCGCCAGCAGCCAAGAAGTCGGAGGTGAAAAACTGTTTTTT.